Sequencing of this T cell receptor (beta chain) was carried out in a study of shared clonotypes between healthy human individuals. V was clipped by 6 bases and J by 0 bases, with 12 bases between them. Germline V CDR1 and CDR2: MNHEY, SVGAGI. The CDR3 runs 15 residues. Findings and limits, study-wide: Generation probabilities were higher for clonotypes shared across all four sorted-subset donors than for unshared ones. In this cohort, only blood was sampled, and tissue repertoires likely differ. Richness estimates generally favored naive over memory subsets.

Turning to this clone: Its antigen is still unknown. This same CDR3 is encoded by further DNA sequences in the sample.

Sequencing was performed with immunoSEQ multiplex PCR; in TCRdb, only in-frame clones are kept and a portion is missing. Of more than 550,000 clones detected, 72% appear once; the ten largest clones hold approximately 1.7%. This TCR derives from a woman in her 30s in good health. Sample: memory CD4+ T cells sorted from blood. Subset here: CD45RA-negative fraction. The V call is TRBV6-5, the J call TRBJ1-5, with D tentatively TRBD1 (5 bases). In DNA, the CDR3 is TGTGCCAGCAGGCGGGGGGGAAATAGCAATCAGCCCCAGCATTTT. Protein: CASRRGGNSNQPQHF.